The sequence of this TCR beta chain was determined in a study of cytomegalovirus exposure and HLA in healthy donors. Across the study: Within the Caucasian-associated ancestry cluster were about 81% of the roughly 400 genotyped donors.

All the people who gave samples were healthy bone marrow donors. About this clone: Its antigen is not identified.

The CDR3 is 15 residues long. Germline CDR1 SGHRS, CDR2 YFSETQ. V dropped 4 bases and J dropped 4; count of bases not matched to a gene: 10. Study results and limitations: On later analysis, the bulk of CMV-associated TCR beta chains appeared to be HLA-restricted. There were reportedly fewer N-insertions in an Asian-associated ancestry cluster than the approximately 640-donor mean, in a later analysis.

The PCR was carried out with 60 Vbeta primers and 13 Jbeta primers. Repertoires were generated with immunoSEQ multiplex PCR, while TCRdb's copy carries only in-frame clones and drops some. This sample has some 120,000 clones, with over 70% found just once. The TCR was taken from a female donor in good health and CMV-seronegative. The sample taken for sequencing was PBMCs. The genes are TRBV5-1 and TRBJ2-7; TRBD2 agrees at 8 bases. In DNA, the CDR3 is TGCGCCAGCAGCGTGCTTAGCGGGGATGGATACGAGCAGTACTTC. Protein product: CASSVLSGDGYEQYF.